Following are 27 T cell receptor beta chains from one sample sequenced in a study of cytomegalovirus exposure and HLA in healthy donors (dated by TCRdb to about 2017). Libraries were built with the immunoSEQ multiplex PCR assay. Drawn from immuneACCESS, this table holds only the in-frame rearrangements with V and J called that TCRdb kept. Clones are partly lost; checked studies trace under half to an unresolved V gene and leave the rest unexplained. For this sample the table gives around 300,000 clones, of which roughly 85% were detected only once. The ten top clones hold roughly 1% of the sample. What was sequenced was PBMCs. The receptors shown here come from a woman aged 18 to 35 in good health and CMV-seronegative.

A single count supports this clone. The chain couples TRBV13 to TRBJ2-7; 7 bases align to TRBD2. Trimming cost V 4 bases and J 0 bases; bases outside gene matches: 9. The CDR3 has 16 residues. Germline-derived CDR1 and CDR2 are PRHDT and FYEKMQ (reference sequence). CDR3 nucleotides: TGTGCCAGCAGCTCTTACGGGACTACAAGCTCCTACGAGCAGTACTTC. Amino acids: CASSSYGTTSSYEQYF.

This CDR3 reads CASSYSRSSVFDQPQHF. In DNA form, the CDR3 reads TGTGCCAGCAGCTACTCCCGTTCGTCCGTGTTCGATCAGCCCCAGCATTTT. The rearrangement joins TRBV7-2 to TRBJ1-5; unclear D gene. This CDR3 region has 17 residues. The germline V and J ends were trimmed by 4 bases and 5 bases, with 21 bases remaining between them. Germline-derived CDR1 and CDR2 are SGHTA and FQGNSA.

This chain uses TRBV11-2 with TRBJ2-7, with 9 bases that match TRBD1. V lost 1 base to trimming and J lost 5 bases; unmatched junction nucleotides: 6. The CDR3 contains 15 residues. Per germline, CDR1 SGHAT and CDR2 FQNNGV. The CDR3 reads CASSLAGQGFHEQYF. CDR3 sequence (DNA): TGTGCCAGCAGCTTAGCCGGACAGGGGTTCCACGAGCAGTACTTC.

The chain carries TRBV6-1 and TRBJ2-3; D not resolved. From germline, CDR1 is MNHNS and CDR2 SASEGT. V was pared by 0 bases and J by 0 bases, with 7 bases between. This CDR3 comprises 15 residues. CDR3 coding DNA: TGTGCCAGCAGTGAAGCTCTAACTAGCACAGATACGCAGTATTTT. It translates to CASSEALTSTDTQYF.

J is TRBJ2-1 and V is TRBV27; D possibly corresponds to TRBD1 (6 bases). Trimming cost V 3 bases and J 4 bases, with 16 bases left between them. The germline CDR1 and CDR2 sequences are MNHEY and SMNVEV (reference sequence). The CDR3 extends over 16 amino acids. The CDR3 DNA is TGTGCCAGCAGTTTTACTCCCGGGACACCTTACAATGAGCAGTTCTTC. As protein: CASSFTPGTPYNEQFF.

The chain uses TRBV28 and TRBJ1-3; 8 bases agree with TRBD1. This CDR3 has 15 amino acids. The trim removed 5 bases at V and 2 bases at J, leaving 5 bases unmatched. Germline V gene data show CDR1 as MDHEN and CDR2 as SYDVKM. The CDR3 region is CASSTGQGTGNTIYF. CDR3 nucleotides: TGTGCCAGCAGTACCGGACAGGGCACTGGAAACACCATATATTTT.

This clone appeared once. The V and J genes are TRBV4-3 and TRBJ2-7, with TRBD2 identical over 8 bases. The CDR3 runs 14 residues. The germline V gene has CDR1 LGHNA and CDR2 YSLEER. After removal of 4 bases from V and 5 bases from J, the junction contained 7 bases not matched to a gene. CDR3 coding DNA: TGCGCCAGCAGCCCCGGACTAGCTAGCCACGAGCAGTACTTC. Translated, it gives CASSPGLASHEQYF.

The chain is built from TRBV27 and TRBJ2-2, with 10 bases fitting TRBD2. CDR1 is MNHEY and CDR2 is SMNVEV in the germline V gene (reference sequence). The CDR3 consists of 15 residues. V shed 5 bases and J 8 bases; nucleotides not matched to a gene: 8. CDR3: CASSPGGLALGELFF. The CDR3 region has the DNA TGTGCCAGCAGTCCGGGGGGACTAGCGTTAGGGGAGCTGTTTTTT.

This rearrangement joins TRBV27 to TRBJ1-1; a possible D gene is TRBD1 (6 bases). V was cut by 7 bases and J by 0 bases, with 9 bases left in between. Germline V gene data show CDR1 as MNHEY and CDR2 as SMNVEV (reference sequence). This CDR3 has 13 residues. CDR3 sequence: CASKQGMNTEAFF. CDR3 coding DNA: TGTGCCAGCAAGCAGGGGATGAACACTGAAGCTTTCTTT.

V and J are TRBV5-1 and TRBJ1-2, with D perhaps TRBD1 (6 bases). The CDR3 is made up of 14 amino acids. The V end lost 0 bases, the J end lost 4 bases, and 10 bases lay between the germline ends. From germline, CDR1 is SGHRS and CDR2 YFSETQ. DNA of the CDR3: TGCGCCAGCAGCTTGGACAGGGTTTCCTATGGCTACACCTTC. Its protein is CASSLDRVSYGYTF.

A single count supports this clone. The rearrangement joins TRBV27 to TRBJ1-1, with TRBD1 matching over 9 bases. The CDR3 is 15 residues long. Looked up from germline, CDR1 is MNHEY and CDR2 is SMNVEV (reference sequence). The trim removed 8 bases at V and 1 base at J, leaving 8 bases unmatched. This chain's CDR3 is CASWTYRGPNTEAFF. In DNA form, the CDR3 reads TGTGCCAGCTGGACTTACAGGGGGCCGAACACTGAAGCTTTCTTT.

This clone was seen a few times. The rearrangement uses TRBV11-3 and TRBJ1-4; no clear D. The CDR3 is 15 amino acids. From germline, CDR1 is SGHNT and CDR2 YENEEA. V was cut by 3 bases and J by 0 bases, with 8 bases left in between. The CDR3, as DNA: TGTGCCAGCAGCTTTTGGTCAGCAACTAATGAAAAACTGTTTTTT. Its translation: CASSFWSATNEKLFF.

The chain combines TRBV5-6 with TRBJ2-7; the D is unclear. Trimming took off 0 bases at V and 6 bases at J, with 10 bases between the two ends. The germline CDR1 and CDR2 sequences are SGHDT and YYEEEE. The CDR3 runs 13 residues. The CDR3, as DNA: TGTGCCAGCAGCTTGGGTACAGTGGCCGAGCAGTACTTC. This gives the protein CASSLGTVAEQYF.

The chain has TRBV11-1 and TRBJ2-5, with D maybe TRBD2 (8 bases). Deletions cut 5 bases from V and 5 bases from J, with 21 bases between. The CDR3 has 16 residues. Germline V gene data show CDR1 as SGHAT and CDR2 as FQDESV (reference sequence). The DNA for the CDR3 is TGTGCCAGCAGCCCTCGGGAGGGGGCGGTTTTCGAGACCCAGTACTTC. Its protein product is CASSPREGAVFETQYF.

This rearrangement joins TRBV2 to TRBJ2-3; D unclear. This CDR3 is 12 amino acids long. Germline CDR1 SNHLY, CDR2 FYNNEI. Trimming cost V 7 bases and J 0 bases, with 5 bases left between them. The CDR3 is CASMGSTDTQYF. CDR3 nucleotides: TGTGCCAGCATGGGCAGCACAGATACGCAGTATTTT.

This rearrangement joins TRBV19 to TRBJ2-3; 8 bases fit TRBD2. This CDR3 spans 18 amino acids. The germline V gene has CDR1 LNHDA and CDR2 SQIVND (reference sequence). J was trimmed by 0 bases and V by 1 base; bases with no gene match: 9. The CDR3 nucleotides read TGTGCCAGTAGTATAGTCTTAGCGGGAAAAGCTAGCACAGATACGCAGTATTTT. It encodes CASSIVLAGKASTDTQYF.

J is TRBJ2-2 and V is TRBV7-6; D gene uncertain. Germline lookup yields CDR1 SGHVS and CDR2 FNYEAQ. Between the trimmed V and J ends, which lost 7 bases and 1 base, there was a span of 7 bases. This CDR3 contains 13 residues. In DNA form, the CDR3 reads TGTGCCAGCATCACAGAGAACACCGGGGAGCTGTTTTTT. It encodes CASITENTGELFF. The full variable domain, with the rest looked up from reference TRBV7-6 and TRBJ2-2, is GAGVSQSPRYKVTKRGQDVALRCDPISGHVSLYWYRQALGQGPEFLTYFNYEAQQDKSGLPNDRFSAERPEGSISTLTIQRTEQRDSAMYRCASITENTGELFFGEGSRLTVL.

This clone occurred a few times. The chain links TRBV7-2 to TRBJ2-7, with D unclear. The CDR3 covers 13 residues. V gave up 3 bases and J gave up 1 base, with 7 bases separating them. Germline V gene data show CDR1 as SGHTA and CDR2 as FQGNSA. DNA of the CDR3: TGTGCCAGCAGCTTGGGCAGGTCCTACGAGCAGTACTTC. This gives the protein CASSLGRSYEQYF.

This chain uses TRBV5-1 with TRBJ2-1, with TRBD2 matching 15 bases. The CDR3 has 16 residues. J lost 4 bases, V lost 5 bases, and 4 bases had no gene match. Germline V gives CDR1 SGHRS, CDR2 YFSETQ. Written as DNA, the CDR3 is TGCGCCAGCAGTTTCGGACTAGCGGGAGGGTACAATGAGCAGTTCTTC. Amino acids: CASSFGLAGGYNEQFF. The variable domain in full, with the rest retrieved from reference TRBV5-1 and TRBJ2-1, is KAGVTQTPRYLIKTRGQQVTLSCSPISGHRSVSWYQQTPGQGLQFLFEYFSETQRNKGNFPGRFSGRQFSNSRSEMNVSTLELGDSALYLCASSFGLAGGYNEQFFGPGTRLTVL.

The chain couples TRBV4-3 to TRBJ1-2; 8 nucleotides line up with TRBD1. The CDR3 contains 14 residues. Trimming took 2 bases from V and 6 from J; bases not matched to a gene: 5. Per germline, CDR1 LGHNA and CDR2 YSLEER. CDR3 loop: CASSQMDRVDGYTF. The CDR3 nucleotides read TGCGCCAGCAGCCAAATGGACAGGGTGGATGGCTACACCTTC.

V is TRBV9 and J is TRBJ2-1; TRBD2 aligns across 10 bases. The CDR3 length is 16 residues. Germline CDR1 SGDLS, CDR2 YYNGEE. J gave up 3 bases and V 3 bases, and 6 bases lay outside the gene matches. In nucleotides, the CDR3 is TGTGCCAGCAGCGCGATTAGCGGGGGGCGCTACAATGAGCAGTTCTTC. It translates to CASSAISGGRYNEQFF.

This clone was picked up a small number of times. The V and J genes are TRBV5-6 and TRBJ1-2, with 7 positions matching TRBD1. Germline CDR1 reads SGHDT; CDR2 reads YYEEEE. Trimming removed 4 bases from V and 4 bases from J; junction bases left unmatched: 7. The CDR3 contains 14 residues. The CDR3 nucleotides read TGTGCCAGCAGCATCTCAGGGGGAGCCTATGGCTACACCTTC. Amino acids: CASSISGGAYGYTF.

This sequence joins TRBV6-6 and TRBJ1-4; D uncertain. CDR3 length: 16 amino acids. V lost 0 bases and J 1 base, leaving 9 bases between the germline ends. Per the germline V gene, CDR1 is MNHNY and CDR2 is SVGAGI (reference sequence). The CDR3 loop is CASSYSKAGTNEKLFF. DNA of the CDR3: TGTGCCAGCAGTTACTCGAAAGCGGGAACTAATGAAAAACTGTTTTTT.

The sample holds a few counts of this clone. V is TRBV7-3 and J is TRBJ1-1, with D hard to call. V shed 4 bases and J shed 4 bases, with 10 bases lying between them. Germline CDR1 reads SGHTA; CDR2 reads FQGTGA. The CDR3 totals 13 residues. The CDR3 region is CASSSSASTEAFF. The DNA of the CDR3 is TGTGCCAGCAGCTCCTCCGCCAGCACTGAAGCTTTCTTT.

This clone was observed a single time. The CDR3 DNA reads as TGTGCCAGCAGCTTGAGCCGGTTCCAAGAGACCCAGTACTTC. Residues: CASSLSRFQETQYF. The rearrangement uses TRBV7-2 and TRBJ2-5; D call uncertain. The CDR3 is 14 amino acids. The germline V gene encodes CDR1 SGHTA and CDR2 FQGNSA. Trimming removed 3 bases at V and 1 base at J, with 9 bases between.

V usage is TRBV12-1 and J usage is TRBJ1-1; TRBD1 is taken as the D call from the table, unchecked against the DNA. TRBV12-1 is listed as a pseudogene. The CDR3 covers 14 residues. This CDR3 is CASSGALWGTEAFF. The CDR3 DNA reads TGTGCCAGCAGCGGGGCCCTCTGGGGCACTGAAGCTTTCTTT.

This chain's CDR3 is CASGTGTGREKLFF. The CDR3 DNA reads TGTGCCAGTGGGACCGGGACAGGAAGGGAAAAACTGTTTTTT. This rearrangement joins TRBV19 to TRBJ1-4, with TRBD1 matching 8 bases. V lost 8 bases to trimming and J lost 8 bases; unmatched junction nucleotides: 10. CDR1 and CDR2 (germline): LNHDA, SQIVND (reference sequence). This CDR3 is 14 amino acids long.